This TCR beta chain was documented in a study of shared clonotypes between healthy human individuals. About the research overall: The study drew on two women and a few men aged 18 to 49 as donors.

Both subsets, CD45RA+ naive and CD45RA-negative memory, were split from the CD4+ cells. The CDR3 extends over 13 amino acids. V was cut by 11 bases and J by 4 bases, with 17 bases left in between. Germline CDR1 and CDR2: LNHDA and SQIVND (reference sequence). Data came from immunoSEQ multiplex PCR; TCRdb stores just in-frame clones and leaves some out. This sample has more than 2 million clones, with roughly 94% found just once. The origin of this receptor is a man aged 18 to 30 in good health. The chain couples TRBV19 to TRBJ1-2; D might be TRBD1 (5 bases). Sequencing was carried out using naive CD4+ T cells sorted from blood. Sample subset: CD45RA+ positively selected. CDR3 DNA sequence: TGTGCCGTCCGACGGGACGGCGCCTATGGCTACACCTTC. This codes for CAVRRDGAYGYTF.